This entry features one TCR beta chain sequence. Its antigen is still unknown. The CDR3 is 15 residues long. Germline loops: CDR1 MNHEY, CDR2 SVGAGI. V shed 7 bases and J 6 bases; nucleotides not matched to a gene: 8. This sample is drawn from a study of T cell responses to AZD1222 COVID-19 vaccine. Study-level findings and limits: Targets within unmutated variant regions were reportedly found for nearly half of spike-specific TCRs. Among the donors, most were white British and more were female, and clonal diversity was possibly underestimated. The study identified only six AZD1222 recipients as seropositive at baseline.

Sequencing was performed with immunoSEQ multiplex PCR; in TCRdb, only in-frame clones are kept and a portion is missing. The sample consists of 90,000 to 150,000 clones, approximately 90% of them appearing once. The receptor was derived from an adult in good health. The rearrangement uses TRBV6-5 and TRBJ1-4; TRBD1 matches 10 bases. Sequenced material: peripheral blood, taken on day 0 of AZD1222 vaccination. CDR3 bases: TGTGCCAGCAAATCGGCCGGGACAGGGGATGAAAAACTGTTTTTT. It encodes CASKSAGTGDEKLFF.